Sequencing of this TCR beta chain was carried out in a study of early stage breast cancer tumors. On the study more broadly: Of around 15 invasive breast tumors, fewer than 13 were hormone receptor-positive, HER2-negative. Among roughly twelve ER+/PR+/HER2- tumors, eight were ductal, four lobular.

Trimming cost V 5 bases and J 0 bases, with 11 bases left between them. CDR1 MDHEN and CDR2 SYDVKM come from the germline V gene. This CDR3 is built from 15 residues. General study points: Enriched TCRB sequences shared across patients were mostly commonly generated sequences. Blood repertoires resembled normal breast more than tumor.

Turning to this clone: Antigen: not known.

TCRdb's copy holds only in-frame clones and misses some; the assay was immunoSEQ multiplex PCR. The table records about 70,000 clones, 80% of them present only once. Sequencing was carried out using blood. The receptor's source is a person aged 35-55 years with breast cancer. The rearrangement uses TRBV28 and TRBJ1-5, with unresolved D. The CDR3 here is CASSKPGYSNQPQHF. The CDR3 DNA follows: TGTGCCAGCAGTAAACCCGGGTATAGCAATCAGCCCCAGCATTTT.